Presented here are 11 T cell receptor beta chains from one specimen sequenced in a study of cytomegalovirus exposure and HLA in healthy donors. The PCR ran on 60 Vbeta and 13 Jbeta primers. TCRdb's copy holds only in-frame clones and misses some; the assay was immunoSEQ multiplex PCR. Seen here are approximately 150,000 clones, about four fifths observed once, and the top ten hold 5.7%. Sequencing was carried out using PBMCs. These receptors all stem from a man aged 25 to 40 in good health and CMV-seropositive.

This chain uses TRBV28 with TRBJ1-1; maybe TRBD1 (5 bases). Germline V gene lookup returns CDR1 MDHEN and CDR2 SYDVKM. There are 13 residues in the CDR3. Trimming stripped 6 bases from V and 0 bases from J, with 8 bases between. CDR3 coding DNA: TGTGCCAGCAGATTGGACATGAACACTGAAGCTTTCTTT. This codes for CASRLDMNTEAFF.

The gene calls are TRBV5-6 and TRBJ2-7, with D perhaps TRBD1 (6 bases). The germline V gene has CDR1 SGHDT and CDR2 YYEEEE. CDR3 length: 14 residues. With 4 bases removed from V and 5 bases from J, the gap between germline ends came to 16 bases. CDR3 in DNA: TGTGCCAGCAGCCCAAGGACAGTTTCCCACGAGCAGTACTTC. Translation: CASSPRTVSHEQYF. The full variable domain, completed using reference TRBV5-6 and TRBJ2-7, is DAGVTQSPTHLIKTRGQQVTLRCSPKSGHDTVSWYQQALGQGPQFIFQYYEEEERQRGNFPDRFSGHQFPNYSSELNVNALLLGDSALYLCASSPRTVSHEQYFGPGTRLTVT.

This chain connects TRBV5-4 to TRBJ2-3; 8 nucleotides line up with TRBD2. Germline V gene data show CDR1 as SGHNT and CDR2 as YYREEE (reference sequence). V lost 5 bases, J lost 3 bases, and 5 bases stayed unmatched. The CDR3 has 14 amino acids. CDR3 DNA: TGTGCCAGCAGTCGGGGGGGCATGACAGATACGCAGTATTTT. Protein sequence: CASSRGGMTDTQYF.

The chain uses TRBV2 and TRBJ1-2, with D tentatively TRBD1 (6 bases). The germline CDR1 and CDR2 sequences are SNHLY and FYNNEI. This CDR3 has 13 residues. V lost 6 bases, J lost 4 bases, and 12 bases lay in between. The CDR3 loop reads CASSELQGYGYTF. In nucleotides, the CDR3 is TGTGCCAGCAGCGAATTACAGGGCTATGGCTACACCTTC.

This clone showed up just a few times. For the CDR3, the DNA is TGTGCCAGCACCCCACAGGGGAGCACTGAAGCTTTCTTT. Translation gives CASTPQGSTEAFF. V is TRBV28 and J is TRBJ1-1; 7 bases line up with TRBD1. The CDR3 runs to 13 residues. The V gene's germline CDR1 is MDHEN and CDR2 SYDVKM. The trim removed 7 bases at V and 4 bases at J, leaving 6 bases unmatched.

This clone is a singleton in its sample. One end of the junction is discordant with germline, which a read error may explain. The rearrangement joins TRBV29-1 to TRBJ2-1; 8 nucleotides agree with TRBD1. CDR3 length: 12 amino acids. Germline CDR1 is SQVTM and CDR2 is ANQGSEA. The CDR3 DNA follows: TGCAGCGTTGCCTGGGGACAGGCTTGTTGGATCTTC. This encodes CSVAWGQACWIF.

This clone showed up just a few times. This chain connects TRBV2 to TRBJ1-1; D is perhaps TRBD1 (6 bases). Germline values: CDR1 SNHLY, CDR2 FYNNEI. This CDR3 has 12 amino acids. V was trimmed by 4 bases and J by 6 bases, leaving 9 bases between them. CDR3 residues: CASSVAGAEAFF. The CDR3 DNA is TGTGCCAGCAGTGTAGCAGGGGCTGAAGCTTTCTTT. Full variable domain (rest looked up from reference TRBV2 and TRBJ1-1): EPEVTQTPSHQVTQMGQEVILRCVPISNHLYFYWYRQILGQKVEFLVSFYNNEISEKSEIFDDQFSVERPDGSNFTLKIRSTKLEDSAMYFCASSVAGAEAFFGQGTRLTVV.

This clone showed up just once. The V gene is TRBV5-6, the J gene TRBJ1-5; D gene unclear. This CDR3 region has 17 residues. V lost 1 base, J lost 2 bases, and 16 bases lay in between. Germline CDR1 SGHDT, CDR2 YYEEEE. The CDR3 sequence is CASSLRRPGYGNQPQHF. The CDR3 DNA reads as TGTGCCAGCAGCTTGAGGAGGCCCGGGTACGGCAATCAGCCCCAGCATTTT. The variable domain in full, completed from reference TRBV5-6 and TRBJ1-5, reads DAGVTQSPTHLIKTRGQQVTLRCSPKSGHDTVSWYQQALGQGPQFIFQYYEEEERQRGNFPDRFSGHQFPNYSSELNVNALLLGDSALYLCASSLRRPGYGNQPQHFGDGTRLSIL.

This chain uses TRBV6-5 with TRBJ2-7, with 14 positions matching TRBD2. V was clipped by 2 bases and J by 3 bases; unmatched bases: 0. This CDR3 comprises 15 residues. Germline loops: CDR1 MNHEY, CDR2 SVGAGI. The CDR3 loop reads CASSYGTSGSYEQYF. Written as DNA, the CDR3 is TGTGCCAGCAGTTACGGGACTAGCGGGAGCTACGAGCAGTACTTC.

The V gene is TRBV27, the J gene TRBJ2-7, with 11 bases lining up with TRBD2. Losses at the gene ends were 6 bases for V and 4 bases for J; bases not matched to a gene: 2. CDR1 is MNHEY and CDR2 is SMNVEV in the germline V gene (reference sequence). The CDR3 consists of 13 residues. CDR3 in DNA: TGTGCCAGCAGACTAGCGGGAGAATACGAGCAGTACTTC. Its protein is CASRLAGEYEQYF.

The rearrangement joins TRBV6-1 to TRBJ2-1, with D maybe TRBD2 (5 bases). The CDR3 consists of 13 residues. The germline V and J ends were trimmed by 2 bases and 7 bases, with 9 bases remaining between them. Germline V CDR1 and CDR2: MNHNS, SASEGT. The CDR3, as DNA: TGTGCCAGCAGTGAAACGGACTTTAATGAGCAGTTCTTC. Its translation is CASSETDFNEQFF.